The 7 T cell receptor beta chains presented below share a single source sample, sequenced in a study of blood T cell repertoires in COVID-19. Repertoires were generated with immunoSEQ multiplex PCR, while TCRdb's copy carries only in-frame clones and drops some. The sample records some 74,000 clones, approximately 82% being singletons. Material for sequencing was peripheral blood. The receptors were sampled from a woman aged 80 or over with acute or convalescent COVID-19.

The chain couples TRBV19 to TRBJ2-1; tentatively, D is TRBD1 (7 bases). The ends were cut back, 5 bases at V and 4 bases at J, with 21 bases in the middle. The germline V gene encodes CDR1 LNHDA and CDR2 SQIVND (reference sequence). The CDR3 length is 17 residues. The CDR3 protein is CASSEYWAGQLYNEQFF. The CDR3 nucleotides are TGTGCCAGTAGTGAGTATTGGGCGGGACAGCTATACAATGAGCAGTTCTTC. The complete variable domain, with remaining parts taken from reference TRBV19 and TRBJ2-1, reads DGGITQSPKYLFRKEGQNVTLSCEQNLNHDAMYWYRQDPGQGLRLIYYSQIVNDFQKGDIAEGYSVSREKKESFPLTVTSAQKNPTAFYLCASSEYWAGQLYNEQFFGPGTRLTVL.

The V call is TRBV24-1, the J call TRBJ2-1; D remains unclear. V shed 1 base and J shed 6 bases, with 6 bases lying between them. This CDR3 comprises 13 residues. Germline V lookup: CDR1 KGHDR, CDR2 SFDVKD. The CDR3 here is CATSDLQSNEQFF. CDR3 nucleotides: TGTGCCACCAGTGATTTACAGAGCAATGAGCAGTTCTTC.

The J gene is TRBJ1-1, the V gene TRBV3-1 (or the pseudogene TRBV3-2); D not resolved. Germline V lookup: CDR1 LGHDT, CDR2 YNNKEL (reference sequence). The CDR3 extends over 15 amino acids. The germline V and J ends were trimmed by 4 bases and 3 bases, with 15 bases remaining between them. The CDR3 bases are TGTGCCAGCAGCCGAGGGATGTCCTGGTACACTGAAGCTTTCTTT. Translating it yields CASSRGMSWYTEAFF.

The rearrangement joins TRBV5-1 to TRBJ2-3; 15 bases match TRBD2. CDR1 is SGHRS, CDR2 YFSETQ, per germline. The V and J ends lost 4 bases and 1 base, in that order; junction bases with no gene match: 4. This CDR3 spans 17 amino acids. CDR3 DNA sequence: TGCGCCAGCAGCGGACTAGCGGGGGGGCTCGGCACAGATACGCAGTATTTT. Protein product: CASSGLAGGLGTDTQYF. The variable domain in full, completed from reference TRBV5-1 and TRBJ2-3, reads KAGVTQTPRYLIKTRGQQVTLSCSPISGHRSVSWYQQTPGQGLQFLFEYFSETQRNKGNFPGRFSGRQFSNSRSEMNVSTLELGDSALYLCASSGLAGGLGTDTQYFGPGTRLTVL.

The rearrangement links TRBV20-1 to TRBJ2-3, with 8 bases aligning to TRBD2. The V gene end was trimmed by 6 bases and the J gene end by 10 bases; junction bases not matched to a gene: 6. The CDR3 has 11 residues. The V gene's germline CDR1 is DFQATT and CDR2 SNEGSKA (reference sequence). This chain's CDR3 is CSAGLGSAQYF. The CDR3 region has the DNA TGCAGTGCGGGACTAGGGTCCGCGCAGTATTTT.

The rearrangement uses TRBV15 and TRBJ2-1; D is possibly TRBD1 (6 bases). The CDR3 is 13 residues long. The V end was cut by 5 bases, the J end by 6 bases, with 11 bases between. In germline, CDR1 is LNHNV, CDR2 YYDKDF (reference sequence). Written as DNA, the CDR3 is TGTGCCACCAGCGCCGGGACAATCAATGAGCAGTTCTTC. Protein: CATSAGTINEQFF.

J is TRBJ2-2 and V is TRBV2; tentative D call: TRBD2 (6 bases). This CDR3 is 15 amino acids long. V lost 10 bases and J lost 2, with 17 bases in between. Germline V gives CDR1 SNHLY, CDR2 FYNNEI. The DNA for the CDR3 is TGTGCCACTTCTCCTGGGCGGGGCAACACCGGGGAGCTGTTTTTT. Its translation: CATSPGRGNTGELFF.